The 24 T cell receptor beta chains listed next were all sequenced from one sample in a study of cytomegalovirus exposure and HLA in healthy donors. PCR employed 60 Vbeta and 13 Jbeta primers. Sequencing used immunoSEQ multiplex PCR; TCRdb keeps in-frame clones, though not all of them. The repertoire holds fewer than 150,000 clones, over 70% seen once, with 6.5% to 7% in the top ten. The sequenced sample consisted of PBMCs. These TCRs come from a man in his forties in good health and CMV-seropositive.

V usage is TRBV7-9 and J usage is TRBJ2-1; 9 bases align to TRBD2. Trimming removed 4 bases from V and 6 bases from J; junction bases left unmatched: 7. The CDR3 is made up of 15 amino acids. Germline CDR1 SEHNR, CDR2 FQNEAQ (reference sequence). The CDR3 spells CASSSLAGIINEQFF. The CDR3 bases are TGTGCCAGCAGCTCACTAGCGGGTATAATCAATGAGCAGTTCTTC.

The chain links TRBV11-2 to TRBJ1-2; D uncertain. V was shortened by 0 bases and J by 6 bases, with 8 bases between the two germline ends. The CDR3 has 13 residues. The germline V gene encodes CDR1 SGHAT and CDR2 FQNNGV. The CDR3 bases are TGTGCCAGCAGCTTAGATCCGGGTCATGGCTACACCTTC. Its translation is CASSLDPGHGYTF.

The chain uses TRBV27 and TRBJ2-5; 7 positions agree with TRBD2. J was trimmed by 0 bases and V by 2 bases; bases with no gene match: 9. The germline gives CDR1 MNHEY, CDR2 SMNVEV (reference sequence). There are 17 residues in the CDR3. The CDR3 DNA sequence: TGTGCCAGCAGTTTAAGGTTTCTAGCGGAGTACCAAGAGACCCAGTACTTC. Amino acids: CASSLRFLAEYQETQYF.

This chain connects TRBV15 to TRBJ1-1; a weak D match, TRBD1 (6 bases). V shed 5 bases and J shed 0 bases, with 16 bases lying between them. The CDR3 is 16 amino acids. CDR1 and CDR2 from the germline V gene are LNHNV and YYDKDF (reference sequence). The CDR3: CATSGRGGILNTEAFF. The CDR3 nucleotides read TGTGCCACCAGCGGGAGGGGGGGGATCCTGAACACTGAAGCTTTCTTT.

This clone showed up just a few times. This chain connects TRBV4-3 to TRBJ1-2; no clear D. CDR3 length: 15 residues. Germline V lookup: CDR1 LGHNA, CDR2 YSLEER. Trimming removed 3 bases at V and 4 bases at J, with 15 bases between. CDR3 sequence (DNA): TGCGCCAGCAGCCAGGCTTTGGAGGCCCTCTATGGCTACACCTTC. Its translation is CASSQALEALYGYTF.

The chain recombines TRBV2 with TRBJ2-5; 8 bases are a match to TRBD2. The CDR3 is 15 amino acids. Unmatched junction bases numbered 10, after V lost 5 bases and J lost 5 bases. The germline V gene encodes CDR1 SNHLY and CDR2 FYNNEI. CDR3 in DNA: TGTGCCAGCAGTCCTAAGGGACTAGTTGCGGAGACCCAGTACTTC. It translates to CASSPKGLVAETQYF.

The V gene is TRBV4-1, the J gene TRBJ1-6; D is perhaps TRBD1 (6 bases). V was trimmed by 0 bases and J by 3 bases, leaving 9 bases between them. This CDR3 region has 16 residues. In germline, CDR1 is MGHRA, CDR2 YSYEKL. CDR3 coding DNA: TGCGCCAGCAGCCAAGACCCCAGGGGCTATAATTCACCCCTCCACTTT. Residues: CASSQDPRGYNSPLHF.

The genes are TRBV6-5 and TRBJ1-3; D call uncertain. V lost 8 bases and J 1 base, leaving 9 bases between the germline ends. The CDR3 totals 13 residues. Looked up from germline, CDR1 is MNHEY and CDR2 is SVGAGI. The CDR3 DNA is TGTGCCAGCCTTGAGGTTTCTGGAAACACCATATATTTT. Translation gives CASLEVSGNTIYF.

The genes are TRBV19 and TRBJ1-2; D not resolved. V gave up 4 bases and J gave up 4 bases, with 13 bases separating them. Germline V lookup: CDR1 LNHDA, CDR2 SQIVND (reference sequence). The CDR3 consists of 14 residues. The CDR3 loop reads CASSRDRGFYGYTF. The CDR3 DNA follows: TGTGCCAGTAGTAGAGATCGCGGGTTCTATGGCTACACCTTC.

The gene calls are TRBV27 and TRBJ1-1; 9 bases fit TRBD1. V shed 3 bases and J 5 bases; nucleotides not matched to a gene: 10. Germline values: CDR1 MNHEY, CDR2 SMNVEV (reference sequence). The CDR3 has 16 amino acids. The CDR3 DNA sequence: TGTGCCAGCAGTTTTCCCGGGACAGGGAGAGGGACTGAAGCTTTCTTT. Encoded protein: CASSFPGTGRGTEAFF.

CDR3 DNA sequence: TGTGCCACCAGCAGGGGGGGGAATCCCTACGAGCAGTACTTC. It codes for CATSRGGNPYEQYF. V gene TRBV15 combines with J gene TRBJ2-7, with 7 bases lining up with TRBD2. V shed 3 bases and J 2 bases; nucleotides not matched to a gene: 4. The CDR3 is 14 residues long. Germline values: CDR1 LNHNV, CDR2 YYDKDF (reference sequence).

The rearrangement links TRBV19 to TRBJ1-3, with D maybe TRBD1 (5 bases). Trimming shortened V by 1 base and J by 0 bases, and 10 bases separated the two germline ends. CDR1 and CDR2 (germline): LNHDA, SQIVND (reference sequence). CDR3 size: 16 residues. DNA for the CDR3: TGTGCCAGTAGTATAGCGGGGGACTTCTCTGGAAACACCATATATTTT. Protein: CASSIAGDFSGNTIYF.

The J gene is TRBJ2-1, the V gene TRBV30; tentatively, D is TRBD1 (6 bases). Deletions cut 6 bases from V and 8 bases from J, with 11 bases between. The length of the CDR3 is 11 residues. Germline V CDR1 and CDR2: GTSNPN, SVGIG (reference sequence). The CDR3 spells CACKTGDEQFF. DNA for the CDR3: TGTGCCTGTAAGACAGGCGATGAGCAGTTCTTC.

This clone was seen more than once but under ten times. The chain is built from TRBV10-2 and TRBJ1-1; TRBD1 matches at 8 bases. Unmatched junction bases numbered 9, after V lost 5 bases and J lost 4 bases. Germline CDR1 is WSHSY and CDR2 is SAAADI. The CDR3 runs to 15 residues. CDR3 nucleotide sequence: TGCGCCAGCAGTTCCACAGGGGGAGGGGTCACTGAAGCTTTCTTT. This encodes CASSSTGGGVTEAFF.

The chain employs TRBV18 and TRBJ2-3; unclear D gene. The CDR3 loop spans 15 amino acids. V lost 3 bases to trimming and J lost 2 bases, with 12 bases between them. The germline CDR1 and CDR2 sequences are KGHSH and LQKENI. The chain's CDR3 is CASSPILGDTDTQYF. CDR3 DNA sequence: TGTGCCAGCTCACCCATCCTAGGAGACACAGATACGCAGTATTTT.

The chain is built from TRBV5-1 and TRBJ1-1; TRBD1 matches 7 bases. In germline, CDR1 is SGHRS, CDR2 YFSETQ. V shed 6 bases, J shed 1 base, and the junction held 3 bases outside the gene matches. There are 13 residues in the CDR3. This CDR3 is CASKQGWNTEAFF. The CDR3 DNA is TGCGCCAGCAAACAGGGGTGGAACACTGAAGCTTTCTTT.

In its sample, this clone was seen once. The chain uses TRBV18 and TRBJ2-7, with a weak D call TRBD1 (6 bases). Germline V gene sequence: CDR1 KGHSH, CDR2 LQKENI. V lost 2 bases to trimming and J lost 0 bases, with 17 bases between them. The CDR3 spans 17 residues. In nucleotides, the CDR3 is TGTGCCAGCTCACCAGAGGTGAGGGGGATTAACTCCTACGAGCAGTACTTC. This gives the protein CASSPEVRGINSYEQYF.

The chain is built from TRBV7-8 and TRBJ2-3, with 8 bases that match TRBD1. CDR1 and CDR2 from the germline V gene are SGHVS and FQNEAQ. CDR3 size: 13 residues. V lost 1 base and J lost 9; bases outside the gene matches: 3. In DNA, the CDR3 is TGTGCCAGCAGCTTAGTAAGGGACAGGACGCAGTATTTT. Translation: CASSLVRDRTQYF. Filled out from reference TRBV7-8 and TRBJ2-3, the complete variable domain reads GAGVSQSPRYKVAKRGQDVALRCDPISGHVSLFWYQQALGQGPEFLTYFQNEAQLDKSGLPSDRFFAERPEGSVSTLKIQRTQQEDSAVYLCASSLVRDRTQYFGPGTRLTVL.

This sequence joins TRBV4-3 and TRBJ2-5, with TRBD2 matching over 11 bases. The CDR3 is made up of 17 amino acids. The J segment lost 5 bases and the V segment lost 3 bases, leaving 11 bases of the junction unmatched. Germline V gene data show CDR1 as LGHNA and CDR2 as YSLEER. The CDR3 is CASSHLIAGGPIETQYF. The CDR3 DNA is TGCGCCAGCAGCCACCTTATAGCGGGGGGGCCAATTGAGACCCAGTACTTC.

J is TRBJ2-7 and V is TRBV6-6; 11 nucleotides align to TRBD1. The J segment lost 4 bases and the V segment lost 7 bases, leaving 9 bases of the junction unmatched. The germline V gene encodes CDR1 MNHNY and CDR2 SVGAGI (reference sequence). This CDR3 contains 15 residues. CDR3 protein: CASTKDRGQRYEQYF. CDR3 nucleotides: TGTGCCAGCACGAAGGACAGGGGGCAAAGGTACGAGCAGTACTTC.

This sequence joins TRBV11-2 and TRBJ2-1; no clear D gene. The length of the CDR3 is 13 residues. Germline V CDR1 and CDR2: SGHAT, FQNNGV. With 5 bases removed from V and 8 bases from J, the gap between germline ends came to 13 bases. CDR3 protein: CASSPWATYEQFF. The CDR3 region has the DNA TGTGCCAGCAGCCCCTGGGCGACCTATGAGCAGTTCTTC.

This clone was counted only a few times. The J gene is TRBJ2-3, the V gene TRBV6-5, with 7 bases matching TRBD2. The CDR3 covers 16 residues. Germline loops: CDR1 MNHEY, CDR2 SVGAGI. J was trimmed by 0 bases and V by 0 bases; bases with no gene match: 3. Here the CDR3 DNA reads TGTGCCAGCAGTTACTCTCGGACTAGAAGCACAGATACGCAGTATTTT. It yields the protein CASSYSRTRSTDTQYF.

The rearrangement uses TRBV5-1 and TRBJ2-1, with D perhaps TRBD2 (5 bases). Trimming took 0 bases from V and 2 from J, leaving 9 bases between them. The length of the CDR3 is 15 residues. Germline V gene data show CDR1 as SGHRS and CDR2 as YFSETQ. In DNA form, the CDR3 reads TGCGCCAGCAGCTTGGCGGGGAACCCCTACAATGAGCAGTTCTTC. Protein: CASSLAGNPYNEQFF.

CDR3 sequence (DNA): TGTGCCAGCAGTCCGCGGCGAGGCTTCTATGGCTACACCTTC. Protein sequence: CASSPRRGFYGYTF. The rearrangement joins TRBV27 to TRBJ1-2, with D unclear. Germline V gene lookup returns CDR1 MNHEY and CDR2 SMNVEV (reference sequence). Trimming stripped 5 bases from V and 4 bases from J, with 14 bases between. The CDR3 extends over 14 amino acids.